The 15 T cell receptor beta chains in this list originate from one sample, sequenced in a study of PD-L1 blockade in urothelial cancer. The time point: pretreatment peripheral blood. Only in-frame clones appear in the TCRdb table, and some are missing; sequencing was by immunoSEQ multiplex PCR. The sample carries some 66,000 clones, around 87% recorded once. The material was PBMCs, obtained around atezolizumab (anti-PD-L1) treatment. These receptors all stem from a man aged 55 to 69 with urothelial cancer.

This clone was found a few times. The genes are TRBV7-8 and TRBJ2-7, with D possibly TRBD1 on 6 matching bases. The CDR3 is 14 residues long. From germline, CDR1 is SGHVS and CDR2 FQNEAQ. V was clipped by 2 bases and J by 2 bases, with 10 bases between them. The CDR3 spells CASSLSRGAYEQYF. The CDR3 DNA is TGTGCCAGCAGCTTATCCAGGGGTGCCTACGAGCAGTACTTC.

CDR3 in DNA: TGTGCCAGTTCCCAGGACAGGTTCTCCTACAATGAGCAGTTCTTC. Protein product: CASSQDRFSYNEQFF. The chain uses TRBV19 and TRBJ2-1, with 7 bases that match TRBD1. The V segment lost 8 bases and the J segment 0 bases; nucleotides outside the gene matches: 7. CDR3 length equals 15 residues. Germline CDR1 LNHDA, CDR2 SQIVND (reference sequence).

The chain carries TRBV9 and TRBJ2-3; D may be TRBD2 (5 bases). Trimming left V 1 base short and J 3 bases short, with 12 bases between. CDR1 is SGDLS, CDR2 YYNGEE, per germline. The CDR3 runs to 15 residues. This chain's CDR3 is CASSVSVSGTDTQYF. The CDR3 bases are TGTGCCAGCAGCGTATCTGTAAGCGGAACAGATACGCAGTATTTT.

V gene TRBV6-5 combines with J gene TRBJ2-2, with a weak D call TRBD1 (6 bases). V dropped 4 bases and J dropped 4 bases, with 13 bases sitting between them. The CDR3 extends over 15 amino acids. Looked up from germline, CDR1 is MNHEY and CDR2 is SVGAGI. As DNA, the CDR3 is TGTGCCAGCAGTTCGTACAGGGTCTCCACCGGGGAGCTGTTTTTT. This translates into CASSSYRVSTGELFF.

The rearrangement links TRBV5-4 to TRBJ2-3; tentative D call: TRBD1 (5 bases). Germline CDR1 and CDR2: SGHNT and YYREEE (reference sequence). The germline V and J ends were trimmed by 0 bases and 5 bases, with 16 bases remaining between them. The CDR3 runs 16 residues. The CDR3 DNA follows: TGTGCCAGCAGCTTGGGGAGTGGCAGGGCCGGAGATACGCAGTATTTT. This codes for CASSLGSGRAGDTQYF.

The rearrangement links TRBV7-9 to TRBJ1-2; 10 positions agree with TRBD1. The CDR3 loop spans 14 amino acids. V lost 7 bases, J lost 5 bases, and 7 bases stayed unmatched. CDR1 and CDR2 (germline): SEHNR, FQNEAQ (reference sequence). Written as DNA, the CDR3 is TGTGCCAGCAACGGGGACAGGGGAGGATATGGCTACACCTTC. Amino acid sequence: CASNGDRGGYGYTF.

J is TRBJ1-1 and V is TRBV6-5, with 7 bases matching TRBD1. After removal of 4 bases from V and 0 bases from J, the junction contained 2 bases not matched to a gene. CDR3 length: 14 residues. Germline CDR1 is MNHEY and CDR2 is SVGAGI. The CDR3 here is CASSSGQVNTEAFF. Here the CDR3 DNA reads TGTGCCAGCAGTTCTGGACAGGTGAACACTGAAGCTTTCTTT.

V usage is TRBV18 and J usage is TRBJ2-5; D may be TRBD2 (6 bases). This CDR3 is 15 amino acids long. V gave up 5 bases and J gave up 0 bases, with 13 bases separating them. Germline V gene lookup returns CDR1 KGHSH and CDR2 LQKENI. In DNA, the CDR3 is TGTGCCAGCTCAGGAACGGGACTTTACCAAGAGACCCAGTACTTC. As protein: CASSGTGLYQETQYF.

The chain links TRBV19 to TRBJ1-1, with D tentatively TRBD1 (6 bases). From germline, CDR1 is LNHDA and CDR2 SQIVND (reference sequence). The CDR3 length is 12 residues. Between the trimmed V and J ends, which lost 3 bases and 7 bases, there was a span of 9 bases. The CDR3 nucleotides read TGTGCCAGTAGTATGTCCAGGGGTGAAGCTTTCTTT. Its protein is CASSMSRGEAFF.

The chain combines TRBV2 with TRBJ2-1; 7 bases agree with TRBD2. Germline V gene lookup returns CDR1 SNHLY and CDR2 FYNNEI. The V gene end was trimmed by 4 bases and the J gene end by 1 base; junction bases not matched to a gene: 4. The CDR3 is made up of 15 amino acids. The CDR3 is CASSAGGSSYNEQFF. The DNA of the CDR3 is TGTGCCAGCAGTGCCGGGGGGTCTTCCTACAATGAGCAGTTCTTC.

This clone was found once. CDR3: CASSPARQARTDTQYF. CDR3 bases: TGTGCCAGTAGTCCCGCGCGACAGGCCCGGACAGATACGCAGTATTTT. V is TRBV19 and J is TRBJ2-3, with D possibly matching TRBD1 (6 bases). This CDR3 has 16 amino acids. Between the trimmed V and J ends, which lost 5 bases and 3 bases, there was a span of 18 bases. Per germline, CDR1 LNHDA and CDR2 SQIVND (reference sequence).

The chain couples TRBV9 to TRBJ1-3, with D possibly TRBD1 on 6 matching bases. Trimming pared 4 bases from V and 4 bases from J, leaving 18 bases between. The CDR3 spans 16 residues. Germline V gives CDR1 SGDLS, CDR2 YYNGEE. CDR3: CASSPRRGAQGNTIYF. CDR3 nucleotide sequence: TGTGCCAGCAGCCCCCGTCGGGGGGCACAAGGAAACACCATATATTTT.

The CDR3, as DNA: TGTGCCAGCAGCTCGGGACTAGCGGGGGGCCGGGCGTCCATTCAGTACTTC. Translating it yields CASSSGLAGGRASIQYF. The chain employs TRBV7-2 and TRBJ2-4; 15 positions agree with TRBD2. The germline V gene has CDR1 SGHTA and CDR2 FQGNSA. The CDR3 totals 17 residues. The J segment lost 9 bases and the V segment lost 4 bases, leaving 10 bases of the junction unmatched.

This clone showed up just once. CDR3 loop: CASSTGGGSYNEQFF. Written as DNA, the CDR3 is TGCGCCAGCAGTACGGGCGGGGGATCCTACAATGAGCAGTTCTTC. This chain connects TRBV5-1 to TRBJ2-1, with 7 bases identical to TRBD2. CDR1 is SGHRS, CDR2 YFSETQ, per germline. After removal of 5 bases from V and 1 base from J, the junction contained 6 bases not matched to a gene. The CDR3 covers 15 residues.

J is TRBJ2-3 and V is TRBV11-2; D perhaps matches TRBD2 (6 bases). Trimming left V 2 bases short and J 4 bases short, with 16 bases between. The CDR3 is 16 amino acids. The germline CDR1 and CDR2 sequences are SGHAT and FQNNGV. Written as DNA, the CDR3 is TGTGCCAGCAGCTTAAATGGCGCGGGATGGGCAGATACGCAGTATTTT. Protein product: CASSLNGAGWADTQYF.